The 21 T cell receptor beta chains reported below all come from one sample, sequenced in a study of blood T cell repertoires in COVID-19. Sequencing used immunoSEQ multiplex PCR; TCRdb keeps in-frame clones, though not all of them. The data contain more than 200,000 clones, around 85% of them singletons. What was sequenced was peripheral blood. The receptors derive from a woman older than 75 with acute or convalescent COVID-19.

The CDR3 nucleotides are TGTGCCAGCAGCCCCCTAGTCTGGGTGAGCACAGATACGCAGTATTTT. Amino acids: CASSPLVWVSTDTQYF. The rearrangement links TRBV11-2 to TRBJ2-3; D call uncertain. Germline V gene data show CDR1 as SGHAT and CDR2 as FQNNGV. The CDR3 has 16 residues. Trimming cost V 5 bases and J 0 bases, with 15 bases left between them. Full variable domain (missing parts from reference TRBV11-2 and TRBJ2-3): EAGVAQSPRYKIIEKRQSVAFWCNPISGHATLYWYQQILGQGPKLLIQFQNNGVVDDSQLPKDRFSAERLKGVDSTLKIQPAKLEDSAVYLCASSPLVWVSTDTQYFGPGTRLTVL.

This chain connects TRBV5-1 to TRBJ1-1, with D tentatively TRBD1 (6 bases). There are 15 residues in the CDR3. V lost 0 bases and J lost 3, with 12 bases in between. Germline V gene sequence: CDR1 SGHRS, CDR2 YFSETQ. The CDR3 DNA follows: TGCGCCAGCAGCTTGGGGGCGGGGGCGGACACTGAAGCTTTCTTT. It codes for CASSLGAGADTEAFF.

This chain joins TRBV5-1 and TRBJ1-1, with TRBD1 identical over 10 bases. The V segment lost 4 bases and the J segment 0 bases; nucleotides outside the gene matches: 3. Germline values: CDR1 SGHRS, CDR2 YFSETQ. CDR3 length: 15 residues. CDR3 coding DNA: TGCGCCAGCAGCACCGGGACAGGGGTGAACACTGAAGCTTTCTTT. Translating it yields CASSTGTGVNTEAFF. The complete variable domain, with remaining parts taken from reference TRBV5-1 and TRBJ1-1, reads KAGVTQTPRYLIKTRGQQVTLSCSPISGHRSVSWYQQTPGQGLQFLFEYFSETQRNKGNFPGRFSGRQFSNSRSEMNVSTLELGDSALYLCASSTGTGVNTEAFFGQGTRLTVV.

The rearrangement joins TRBV29-1 to TRBJ2-1, with unresolved D. Per the germline V gene, CDR1 is SQVTM and CDR2 is ANQGSEA. Deletions cut 0 bases from V and 3 bases from J, with 3 bases between. The CDR3 sequence is 12 residues long. The CDR3 DNA reads TGCAGCGTTGAAGACAACTACAATGAGCAGTTCTTC. It codes for CSVEDNYNEQFF.

J is TRBJ2-3 and V is TRBV24-1; D is perhaps TRBD2 (6 bases). Trimming cost V 2 bases and J 2 bases, with 13 bases left between them. The germline V gene has CDR1 KGHDR and CDR2 SFDVKD. This CDR3 spans 16 amino acids. The CDR3 nucleotides are TGTGCCACCAGTGATTGGAGGGCGGGTTCCACAGATACGCAGTATTTT. Translating gives CATSDWRAGSTDTQYF.

As concerns this clone: The conserved closing phenylalanine or tryptophan is absent in this CDR3, likely reflecting a read error. No DNA is shown, since the ends of the CDR3 on it are uncertain; the CDR3 is the one TCRdb lists. The rearrangement uses TRBV18 and TRBJ2-7; TRBD1, as called in the table, went unchecked against the DNA. CDR1 is KGHSH, CDR2 LQKENI, per germline. Inclusive of both ends, the CDR3 amounts to 13 amino acids. The CDR3 spells CASSPEAGVSSMG.

The chain uses TRBV11-3 and TRBJ2-3; 8 nucleotides match TRBD2. This CDR3 has 14 amino acids. From germline, CDR1 is SGHNT and CDR2 YENEEA. Germline trimming cut 3 bases from V and 3 bases from J; bases unmatched to any gene: 2. CDR3 DNA: TGTGCCAGCAGCTTCGGCGGGAGGACAGATACGCAGTATTTT. Translated: CASSFGGRTDTQYF. The whole variable domain, remainder taken from reference TRBV11-3 and TRBJ2-3, is EAGVVQSPRYKIIEKKQPVAFWCNPISGHNTLYWYLQNLGQGPELLIRYENEEAVDDSQLPKDRFSAERLKGVDSTLKIQPAELGDSAVYLCASSFGGRTDTQYFGPGTRLTVL.

This clone was recorded once. The V and J genes are TRBV6-5 and TRBJ1-1, with 7 bases lining up with TRBD1. Germline assignment: CDR1 MNHEY and CDR2 SVGAGI. This CDR3 has 15 residues. Trimming at V came to 4 bases and at J to 1 base, leaving 6 bases not matched to a gene. Here the CDR3 DNA reads TGTGCCAGCAGTTTGGGACAGATACAGAACACTGAAGCTTTCTTT. It encodes CASSLGQIQNTEAFF.

A few counts support this clone. The chain uses TRBV12-3 or TRBV12-4 and TRBJ2-7, with TRBD1 matching over 7 bases. This CDR3 is 13 amino acids long. V lost 6 bases and J lost 2; bases outside the gene matches: 4. The CDR3, as DNA: TGTGCCAGCAGAGGGACAGTCGCCTACGAGCAGTACTTC. Residues: CASRGTVAYEQYF.

This rearrangement joins TRBV5-8 to TRBJ1-5; TRBD1 matches 9 bases. The CDR3 loop spans 16 amino acids. Germline CDR1 and CDR2: SGHTS and YDEGEE. The J segment lost 5 bases and the V segment lost 0 bases, leaving 6 bases of the junction unmatched. The CDR3 loop reads CASSLAWGQGHQPQHF. Written as DNA, the CDR3 is TGTGCCAGCAGCTTGGCTTGGGGACAGGGTCATCAGCCCCAGCATTTT.

The chain has TRBV14 and TRBJ1-1; D unresolved. Germline CDR1 reads SGHDN; CDR2 reads FVKESK. The CDR3 length is 13 residues. Trimming shortened V by 2 bases and J by 2 bases, and 6 bases separated the two germline ends. The CDR3 is CASSQLGNTEAFF. In DNA, the CDR3 is TGTGCCAGCAGCCAATTGGGCAACACTGAAGCTTTCTTT.

V usage is TRBV28 and J usage is TRBJ2-2; D not certain. The germline CDR1 and CDR2 sequences are MDHEN and SYDVKM. CDR3 length: 15 residues. V gave up 6 bases and J gave up 5 bases, with 16 bases separating them. The CDR3 nucleotides are TGTGCCAGCAGCCCCCCCGCGGAGAAAACCGGGGAGCTGTTTTTT. This translates into CASSPPAEKTGELFF.

The rearrangement links TRBV30 to TRBJ2-6; D is undetermined. Germline-derived CDR1 and CDR2 are GTSNPN and SVGIG (reference sequence). There are 15 residues in the CDR3. V lost 0 bases and J 0 bases, leaving 6 bases between the germline ends. DNA for the CDR3: TGTGCCTGGAGTGTTCAAGCCTCTGGGGCCAACGTCCTGACTTTC. Its protein is CAWSVQASGANVLTF.

This clone was seen more than once but under ten times. V is TRBV2 and J is TRBJ1-2, with TRBD1 identical over 8 bases. CDR1 is SNHLY, CDR2 FYNNEI, per germline. The CDR3 loop spans 14 amino acids. J gave up 3 bases and V 0 bases, and 0 bases lay outside the gene matches. For the CDR3, the DNA is TGTGCCAGCAGTGAAGCGACAGGGGACTATGGCTACACCTTC. Protein: CASSEATGDYGYTF. The whole variable domain, filled in from reference TRBV2 and TRBJ1-2, reads EPEVTQTPSHQVTQMGQEVILRCVPISNHLYFYWYRQILGQKVEFLVSFYNNEISEKSEIFDDQFSVERPDGSNFTLKIRSTKLEDSAMYFCASSEATGDYGYTFGSGTRLTVV.

V is TRBV10-2 and J is TRBJ2-5, with TRBD2 matching over 7 bases. V trimming: 2 bases; J trimming: 5 bases; junction bases outside the gene matches: 5. From germline, CDR1 is WSHSY and CDR2 SAAADI. The CDR3 covers 14 residues. The CDR3, as DNA: TGCGCCAGCAGTGAGCAGACGCGGGGGGAGACCCAGTACTTC. It specifies CASSEQTRGETQYF.

This clone was seen at least ten times. The genes are TRBV5-4 and TRBJ1-2; D unclear. Germline V gives CDR1 SGHNT, CDR2 YYREEE (reference sequence). CDR3 length: 14 amino acids. The V and J ends lost 0 bases and 2 bases respectively, with 8 bases between them. CDR3 bases: TGTGCCAGCAGCTTGGAGGCGCGGAACTATGGCTACACCTTC. Its protein product is CASSLEARNYGYTF.

This clone was picked up one time. This chain uses TRBV2 with TRBJ2-5, with 11 bases matching TRBD2. The CDR3 covers 13 residues. Per germline, CDR1 SNHLY and CDR2 FYNNEI. Here the CDR3 reads CATSGDFQETQYF. The CDR3 region has the DNA TGTGCGACTAGCGGGGACTTCCAAGAGACCCAGTACTTC.

CDR3: CASSSEGASGNTIYF. The CDR3 DNA is TGCGCCAGCAGCTCAGAGGGGGCCTCTGGAAACACCATATATTTT. This chain connects TRBV5-1 to TRBJ1-3; TRBD1 agrees at 7 bases. The CDR3 consists of 15 residues. Per the germline V gene, CDR1 is SGHRS and CDR2 is YFSETQ. The V and J ends lost 3 bases and 0 bases, in that order; junction bases with no gene match: 3.

The CDR3 reads CASSYSGDRINQPQHF. Here the CDR3 DNA reads TGTGCCAGCAGTTACTCTGGGGACAGGATCAATCAGCCCCAGCATTTT. The genes are TRBV6-5 and TRBJ1-5, with 8 bases lining up with TRBD1. This CDR3 comprises 16 residues. Germline lookup yields CDR1 MNHEY and CDR2 SVGAGI. V dropped 0 bases and J dropped 3; count of bases not matched to a gene: 4.

This rearrangement joins TRBV2 to TRBJ1-1; no definite D call. Germline loops: CDR1 SNHLY, CDR2 FYNNEI. Trimming shortened V by 3 bases and J by 4 bases, and 9 bases separated the two germline ends. The CDR3 totals 13 residues. The DNA for the CDR3 is TGTGCCAGCAGTGAGCGGTGGAGCACTGAAGCTTTCTTT. This gives the protein CASSERWSTEAFF.

This clone was seen a single time. The genes are TRBV10-2 and TRBJ1-2, with D perhaps TRBD1 (5 bases). Germline CDR1 is WSHSY and CDR2 is SAAADI. The CDR3 totals 16 residues. Trimming pared 3 bases from V and 5 bases from J, leaving 19 bases between. CDR3 sequence: CASSEGHFNREYGYTF. The CDR3 DNA sequence: TGCGCCAGCAGTGAAGGACACTTCAATCGAGAATATGGCTACACCTTC.